This T cell receptor beta chain was sequenced in a study of early T cells in non-severe SARS-CoV-2 infection. Study in general: Sequencing of unsorted whole blood was done on bulk RNA, leaving chains unpaired.

General observations from the study: Anti-spike CD8 responses were favored in VDJdb matching, and private and CD4 specificities were missed.

Losses at the gene ends were 3 bases for V and 3 bases for J; bases not matched to a gene: 4. This CDR3 region has 15 residues. Germline CDR1 reads SGHAT; CDR2 reads FQDESV (reference sequence). Individual cDNA molecules were tagged with unique molecular identifiers, the study reported. A single record per CDR3 protein comes from TCRdb applying MiXCR to the 5' RACE reads. Counted here are around 76,000 distinct CDR3 sequences, 13% to 15% occurring once; the ten biggest clones make up around 3.7%. Worth noting for this clonotype: Antigen: not known.

The V and J genes are TRBV11-1 and TRBJ2-7, with TRBD2 matching over 11 bases. Material: whole blood, obtained at baseline. The clonotype was recovered from an adult who was a healthcare worker with PCR-confirmed SARS-CoV-2 infection or an uninfected control (not recorded which). CDR3 in amino acids: CASSFGTSGNYEQYF. In nucleotides, the CDR3 is TGTGCCAGCAGCTTCGGGACTAGCGGCAACTACGAGCAGTACTTC.